This TCR beta chain was profiled in a study of blood T cell repertoires in COVID-19. Background on the study: Whether acute or convalescent, the COVID-19 samples came from the United States, Italy and Spain.

This CDR3 is 12 amino acids long. Trimming pared 7 bases from V and 1 base from J, leaving 5 bases between. Sequencing used immunoSEQ multiplex PCR; TCRdb keeps in-frame clones, though not all of them. This table has some 170,000 clones, approximately 93% appearing once. This TCR was sampled from a woman aged 55-75 years with COVID-19, enrolled during active disease. Sequencing used peripheral blood. The rearrangement links TRBV12-3 or TRBV12-4 to TRBJ1-5; the D is unclear. The CDR3 is CASMSSNQPQHF. CDR3 in DNA: TGTGCCAGCATGTCGAGCAATCAGCCCCAGCATTTT.